This is a list of T cell receptor beta chains from one sample in a study of identical twins. TCRdb independently ran MiXCR on the 5' RACE reads; one entry per CDR3 protein. Of hundreds of thousands of distinct CDR3 sequences in the sample, 20% to 25% were seen once. This sample was shared with a second study, whose subject was yellow fever vaccine responses in identical twins.

Specimen: CD4+ T cells sorted from blood. Receptor source: a woman aged 18 to 35 in good health. The CDR3 runs from the conserved cysteine through the conserved F or W. Each record gives: J gene, D gene, clone size, V gene, CDR3 protein, CDR3 DNA. The D gene is left open where the match is weak. Size values are once, few and many counts, or a class for expanded clones, and some rows have none.

j_gene: TRBJ2-7
d_gene: -
abundance: -
v_gene: TRBV12-3/TRBV12-4
CDR3aa: CANSLQETLYEQYF
CDR3nt: TGTGCCAACAGTCTCCAAGAAACGCTCTACGAGCAGTACTTC

j_gene: TRBJ2-3
d_gene: -
abundance: -
v_gene: TRBV7-6
CDR3aa: CASSSRGGLTDTQYF
CDR3nt: TGTGCCAGCAGCTCCAGGGGAGGGCTCACAGATACGCAGTATTTT

j_gene: TRBJ1-5
d_gene: -
abundance: -
v_gene: TRBV10-3
CDR3aa: CAISAATGAPGGNQPQHF
CDR3nt: TGTGCCATCAGTGCCGCGACAGGAGCCCCGGGCGGCAATCAGCCCCAGCATTTT

j_gene: TRBJ2-7
d_gene: TRBD1
abundance: -
v_gene: TRBV5-1
CDR3aa: CASSLDRAISYEQYF
CDR3nt: TGCGCCAGCAGTCTGGACAGGGCTATATCCTACGAGCAGTACTTC

j_gene: TRBJ1-2
d_gene: -
abundance: -
v_gene: TRBV18
CDR3aa: CASSPPTPGARGYTF
CDR3nt: TGTGCCAGCTCACCACCGACTCCAGGCGCTCGTGGCTACACCTTC

j_gene: TRBJ2-1
d_gene: -
abundance: few
v_gene: TRBV6-2/TRBV6-3
CDR3aa: CASSTFRLSYNEQFF
CDR3nt: TGTGCCAGCAGTACCTTCAGGTTATCCTACAATGAGCAGTTCTTC

j_gene: TRBJ2-7
d_gene: -
abundance: -
v_gene: TRBV3-1
CDR3aa: CASSQDPSYEQYF
CDR3nt: TGTGCCAGCAGCCAAGACCCCTCCTACGAGCAGTACTTC

j_gene: TRBJ2-5
d_gene: TRBD2
abundance: -
v_gene: TRBV12-3/TRBV12-4
CDR3aa: CASSFALLASGNQETQYF
CDR3nt: TGTGCCAGCAGTTTTGCCCTTTTGGCTAGCGGGAACCAAGAGACCCAGTACTTC

j_gene: TRBJ2-5
d_gene: TRBD2
abundance: few
v_gene: TRBV20-1
CDR3aa: CSASFGGGETQYF
CDR3nt: TGCAGTGCTAGCTTCGGGGGGGGAGAGACCCAGTACTTC

j_gene: TRBJ2-1
d_gene: -
abundance: once
v_gene: TRBV20-1
CDR3aa: CSARDPARDWNEQFF
CDR3nt: TGCAGTGCTAGAGATCCTGCCCGGGACTGGAATGAGCAGTTCTTC

j_gene: TRBJ2-7
d_gene: -
abundance: -
v_gene: TRBV20-1
CDR3aa: CSGGQARGSYEQYF
CDR3nt: TGCAGTGGGGGGCAGGCTCGGGGCTCCTACGAGCAGTACTTC

j_gene: TRBJ2-3
d_gene: -
abundance: -
v_gene: TRBV7-3
CDR3aa: CASSFGTYSTDTQYF
CDR3nt: TGTGCCAGCAGCTTCGGGACTTATAGCACAGATACGCAGTATTTT

j_gene: TRBJ2-1
d_gene: -
abundance: -
v_gene: TRBV12-3/TRBV12-4
CDR3aa: CASSLDGQHPSYNEQFF
CDR3nt: TGTGCCAGCAGTTTAGATGGACAGCACCCTTCCTACAATGAGCAGTTCTTC

j_gene: TRBJ2-2
d_gene: -
abundance: -
v_gene: TRBV7-8
CDR3aa: CASSPLFKGTMGVAGELFF
CDR3nt: TGTGCCAGCAGCCCCTTATTTAAGGGGACGATGGGGGTTGCCGGGGAGCTGTTTTTT

j_gene: TRBJ2-3
d_gene: -
abundance: -
v_gene: TRBV27
CDR3aa: CASSFSLVDTQYF
CDR3nt: TGTGCCAGCAGTTTCTCCCTAGTTGATACGCAGTATTTT

j_gene: TRBJ1-2
d_gene: -
abundance: few
v_gene: TRBV5-1
CDR3aa: CASSPSGSRGGYTF
CDR3nt: TGCGCCAGCAGCCCCAGTGGCTCCCGGGGTGGCTACACCTTC

j_gene: TRBJ2-7
d_gene: TRBD2
abundance: -
v_gene: TRBV7-8
CDR3aa: CASSSVPGLATYEQYF
CDR3nt: TGTGCCAGCAGCTCGGTTCCCGGACTAGCTACCTACGAGCAGTACTTC

j_gene: TRBJ2-3
d_gene: -
abundance: many
v_gene: TRBV14
CDR3aa: CASSQNRGSTSTDTQYF
CDR3nt: TGTGCCAGCAGCCAAAACCGGGGAAGCACCAGCACAGATACGCAGTATTTT